A single sample gave rise to the 24 T cell receptor beta chains below, sequenced in a study of regulatory T cells in long-lasting Graves disease (TCRdb year 2021). Per the publication, the time point label means: persistent/refractory GD, antithyroid drugs over 5 years with positive TRAb. RNA was extracted from PBMCs in TRIzol for both TCR sequencing and RNA sequencing. Libraries were prepared through multiplex PCR. Sequencing relied on an Illumina HiSeq 4000. To build TCR beta libraries, CDR3 regions were amplified by Arm-PCR using iRepertoire HTBI primers. The public reads were quality trimmed at Q25 with fastp and then assembled into clones with MiXCR by TCRdb, keeping productive beta chains. CDR3 protein sequences are deduplicated, and each keeps its most common genes and DNA. Within this sample are hundreds of thousands of distinct CDR3 sequences, with roughly 20% of them counted one time only. The ten top clones hold about 8.3% of the sample.

This specimen was peripheral blood mononuclear cells (PBMCs), taken when the disease was refractory, from a patient treated with antithyroid drugs. These receptors were obtained from a female donor with Graves disease.

The chain uses TRBV7-3 and TRBJ1-2, with a tentative D call TRBD1 (6 bases). The CDR3 totals 18 residues. Between the trimmed V and J ends, which lost 3 bases and 2 bases, there was a span of 22 bases. Per germline, CDR1 SGHTA and CDR2 FQGTGA. The CDR3 bases are TGTGCCAGCAGCTTCCTACCCGTTGAGGGGGGGACCAACTATGGCTACACCTTC. Translated: CASSFLPVEGGTNYGYTF.

V usage is TRBV7-8 and J usage is TRBJ2-3, with D perhaps matching TRBD1 (6 bases). Germline V gives CDR1 SGHVS, CDR2 FQNEAQ. This CDR3 contains 15 residues. V shed 5 bases and J shed 2 bases, with 14 bases lying between them. CDR3 sequence: CASSPRQVVTDTQYF. As DNA, the CDR3 is TGTGCCAGCAGCCCCCGACAGGTTGTCACAGATACGCAGTATTTT.

This clonotype was seen a few times. The chain is built from TRBV9 and TRBJ1-6; 7 nucleotides line up with TRBD1. Germline CDR1 is SGDLS and CDR2 is YYNGEE. The CDR3 is 15 residues long. Trimming took 3 bases from V and 10 from J; bases not matched to a gene: 10. Written as DNA, the CDR3 is TGTGCCAGCAGCGCCGAGACAGGGCCAGGGTCACCCCTCCACTTT. It codes for CASSAETGPGSPLHF.

The sample holds a few counts of this clonotype. V is TRBV4-2 and J is TRBJ1-4, with D possibly matching TRBD1 (6 bases). V dropped 0 bases and J dropped 7 bases, with 15 bases sitting between them. The CDR3 totals 16 residues. CDR1 is LGHNA, CDR2 YNFKEQ, per germline. The CDR3 DNA is TGTGCCAGCAGCCAAGAAATTTCAGGGGTATTTGAAAAACTGTTTTTT. Its protein product is CASSQEISGVFEKLFF.

This clonotype showed up many times. V is TRBV11-2 and J is TRBJ2-2; D gene ambiguous. The CDR3 length is 13 residues. The V end was cut by 4 bases, the J end by 9 bases, with 12 bases between. CDR1 SGHAT and CDR2 FQNNGV come from the germline V gene. CDR3 bases: TGTGCCAGCAGCTACACGAACATTCGGGAGCTGTTTTTT. Translation gives CASSYTNIRELFF.

Many counts were recorded for this clonotype. This chain joins TRBV28 and TRBJ2-7; maybe TRBD1 (7 bases). Germline V gene lookup returns CDR1 MDHEN and CDR2 SYDVKM. The CDR3 has 15 amino acids. Trimming removed 4 bases from V and 3 bases from J, with 16 bases in between. Written as DNA, the CDR3 is TGTGCCAGCAGTTCCACCGCGGGACAGTTCTACGAGCAGTACTTC. Its translation is CASSSTAGQFYEQYF.

The V call is TRBV5-4, the J call TRBJ2-3, with D possibly called TRBD1 or TRBD2 (5 bases each). This CDR3 has 15 amino acids. V was cut by 3 bases and J by 1 base, with 12 bases left in between. Germline V lookup: CDR1 SGHNT, CDR2 YYREEE (reference sequence). The CDR3 sequence is CASSWGSHGTDTQYF. The CDR3 DNA reads as TGTGCCAGCAGCTGGGGGTCCCACGGCACAGATACGCAGTATTTT.

This clonotype has only a few counts. The chain employs TRBV6-1 and TRBJ2-1; TRBD1 matches at 9 bases. The length of the CDR3 is 16 residues. Germline lookup yields CDR1 MNHNS and CDR2 SASEGT. After removal of 1 base from V and 5 bases from J, the junction contained 6 bases not matched to a gene. CDR3 DNA: TGTGCCAGCAGTGAAGTACCGGGACAGGGAAACAATGAGCAGTTCTTC. Protein sequence: CASSEVPGQGNNEQFF.

Notes on this clonotype: An end of the junction does not agree with germline; a read error may underlie this. V is TRBV5-1 and J is TRBJ2-3; D not certain. From germline, CDR1 is SGHRS and CDR2 YFSETQ. The CDR3 runs 15 residues. CDR3 sequence (DNA): TGCGCCAGCAGTTTGGACGGCCCTAGCACAGATACGCAGTATTTT. Translation gives CASSLDGPSTDTQYF.

This clonotype has at least ten counts. J is TRBJ2-7 and V is TRBV7-8; 14 bases are shared with TRBD2. Germline V lookup: CDR1 SGHVS, CDR2 FQNEAQ. The CDR3 length is 16 residues. Trimming at V came to 5 bases and at J to 6 bases, leaving 9 bases not matched to a gene. CDR3 sequence (DNA): TGTGCCAGCAGCAACCGGGGACTAGCGGGAGTAGGCGAGCAGTACTTC. This encodes CASSNRGLAGVGEQYF.

Comment on this clonotype: A clone one base away is much larger, so this may be a read error. The V call is TRBV6-4, the J call TRBJ2-5; D remains unclear. In germline, CDR1 is MRHNA, CDR2 SNTAGT. The CDR3 has 15 amino acids. In DNA, the CDR3 is TGTGCCAGCAGTTACTCAGGCGAGCCCCAAGAGACCCAGTACTTC. It specifies CASSYSGEPQETQYF.

The chain is built from TRBV6-2 or TRBV6-3 and TRBJ2-2; D is unresolved. With 7 bases removed from V and 1 base from J, the gap between germline ends came to 7 bases. The germline gives CDR1 MNHEY, CDR2 SVGEGT. The CDR3 totals 13 residues. The CDR3 DNA follows: TGTGCCAGCAAAACTGAGAACACCGGGGAGCTGTTTTTT. Translation gives CASKTENTGELFF.

In regard to this clonotype: It is unclear where the CDR3 begins or ends on the DNA, so no DNA is shown, and the CDR3 is as TCRdb lists it. The rearrangement uses TRBV30 and TRBJ1-5; TRBD1 reflects the table's D call only, with no check against the DNA. Counting both end residues, the CDR3 totals 14 amino acids. Germline V gene lookup returns CDR1 GTSNPN and CDR2 SVGIG (reference sequence). The chain's CDR3 is CAWSSGQGSQPQHF.

This clonotype was seen ten or more times. This chain uses TRBV11-2 with TRBJ1-2; 8 positions agree with TRBD1. The germline V gene encodes CDR1 SGHAT and CDR2 FQNNGV. This CDR3 spans 15 amino acids. Trimming cost V 0 bases and J 5 bases; bases outside gene matches: 5. This CDR3 is CASSLDWDRRYGYTF. In DNA form, the CDR3 reads TGTGCCAGCAGCTTAGATTGGGACAGGCGGTATGGCTACACCTTC.

There are a few counts of this clonotype. This chain uses TRBV29-1 with TRBJ1-2; TRBD1 is a possible D gene (6 bases). CDR1 and CDR2 (germline): SQVTM, ANQGSEA. This CDR3 has 12 amino acids. The germline V and J ends were trimmed by 8 bases and 6 bases, with 16 bases remaining between them. The chain's CDR3 is CSILTGPHGYTF. The CDR3 nucleotides are TGCAGCATACTCACAGGGCCCCATGGCTACACCTTC.

The rearrangement uses TRBV9 and TRBJ2-2; D not certain. The CDR3 sequence is 13 residues long. Germline CDR1 reads SGDLS; CDR2 reads YYNGEE. V lost 0 bases and J lost 8, with 8 bases in between. This chain's CDR3 is CASSVGWWGELFF. The DNA for the CDR3 is TGTGCCAGCAGCGTAGGTTGGTGGGGGGAGCTGTTTTTT.

At least ten counts were recorded for this clonotype. The DNA for the CDR3 is TGTGCCAGCAGTTTACGGGTTAGCGGGAGCTCCGGGACGGGGGAGACCCAGTACTTC. Protein product: CASSLRVSGSSGTGETQYF. The genes are TRBV28 and TRBJ2-5, with 9 bases fitting TRBD2. Trimming took 2 bases from V and 5 from J; bases not matched to a gene: 18. Per the germline V gene, CDR1 is MDHEN and CDR2 is SYDVKM. The CDR3 spans 19 residues.

This clonotype was counted many times. The chain carries TRBV6-5 and TRBJ1-1; D remains unclear. The CDR3 sequence is 13 residues long. Germline values: CDR1 MNHEY, CDR2 SVGAGI. V lost 1 base and J lost 1, with 4 bases in between. Here the CDR3 reads CASSYYGNTEAFF. The CDR3 region has the DNA TGTGCCAGCAGTTACTATGGGAACACTGAAGCTTTCTTT.

This clonotype was observed many times. The chain is built from TRBV27 and TRBJ1-1; D gene unclear. This CDR3 contains 13 residues. Germline CDR1 MNHEY, CDR2 SMNVEV (reference sequence). The V end was cut by 6 bases, the J end by 2 bases, with 10 bases between. As DNA, the CDR3 is TGTGCCAGCAGCTTAATGGAAAACACTGAAGCTTTCTTT. Amino acid sequence: CASSLMENTEAFF.

Ten or more counts support this clonotype. This sequence joins TRBV7-3 and TRBJ1-2; 7 nucleotides agree with TRBD1. The CDR3 is 14 amino acids. V trimming: 0 bases; J trimming: 11 bases; junction bases outside the gene matches: 9. CDR1 SGHTA and CDR2 FQGTGA come from the germline V gene. DNA for the CDR3: TGTGCCAGCAGCTTAACCCGGGACAGCCCCACGTACACCTTC. It yields the protein CASSLTRDSPTYTF.

In this sample, this clonotype turned up a few times. The DNA for the CDR3 is TGTGCCAGCAGCGAGGGATGGGGGCGGACTGAAGCTTTCTTT. This encodes CASSEGWGRTEAFF. This rearrangement joins TRBV14 to TRBJ1-1; the D gene is possibly TRBD1 (6 bases). V was pared by 5 bases and J by 5 bases, with 15 bases between. The CDR3 is made up of 14 amino acids. The germline V gene encodes CDR1 SGHDN and CDR2 FVKESK. The full variable domain, in which reference TRBV14 and TRBJ1-1 provide the parts outside the CDR3, is EAGVTQFPSHSVIEKGQTVTLRCDPISGHDNLYWYRRVMGKEIKFLLHFVKESKQDESGMPNNRFLAERTGGTYSTLKVQPAELEDSGVYFCASSEGWGRTEAFFGQGTRLTVV.

Only a few counts were recorded for this clonotype. This chain uses TRBV7-2 with TRBJ2-7, with 8 bases matching TRBD1. Germline loops: CDR1 SGHTA, CDR2 FQGNSA. The CDR3 contains 15 residues. The ends lost 5 bases at V and 7 bases at J; junction bases unmatched: 13. CDR3 coding DNA: TGTGCCAGCAGCCAATGGACAGGGATACTCCAAGAGCAGTACTTC. It specifies CASSQWTGILQEQYF.

The chain links TRBV7-9 to TRBJ2-3, with D unclear. CDR3 length: 14 residues. The germline gives CDR1 SEHNR, CDR2 FQNEAQ (reference sequence). The ends were cut back, 1 base at V and 2 bases at J, with 7 bases in the middle. The CDR3 reads CASSLEVATDTQYF. The CDR3 nucleotides read TGTGCCAGCAGCTTAGAAGTTGCCACAGATACGCAGTATTTT.

This clonotype was seen ten or more times. The chain links TRBV3-1 to TRBJ1-1; a weak D match, TRBD1 (5 bases). The CDR3 has 15 residues. V lost 0 bases and J 3 bases, leaving 11 bases between the germline ends. CDR1 LGHDT and CDR2 YNNKEL come from the germline V gene (reference sequence). The CDR3 nucleotides are TGTGCCAGCAGCCAAGATTGGGGGGACTACACTGAAGCTTTCTTT. Translating gives CASSQDWGDYTEAFF.